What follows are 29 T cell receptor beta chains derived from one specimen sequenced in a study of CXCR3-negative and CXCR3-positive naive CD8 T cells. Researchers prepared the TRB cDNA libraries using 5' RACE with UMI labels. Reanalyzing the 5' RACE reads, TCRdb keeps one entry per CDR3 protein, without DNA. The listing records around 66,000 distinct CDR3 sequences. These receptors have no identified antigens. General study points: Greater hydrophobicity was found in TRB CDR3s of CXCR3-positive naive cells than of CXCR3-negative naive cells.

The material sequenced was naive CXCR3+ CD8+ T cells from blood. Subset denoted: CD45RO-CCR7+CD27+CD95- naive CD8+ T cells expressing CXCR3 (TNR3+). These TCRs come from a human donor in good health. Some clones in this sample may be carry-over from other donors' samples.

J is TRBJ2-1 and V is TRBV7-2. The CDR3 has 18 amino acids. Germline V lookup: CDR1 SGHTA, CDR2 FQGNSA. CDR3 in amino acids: CASSPNAVDPLTYNEQFF.

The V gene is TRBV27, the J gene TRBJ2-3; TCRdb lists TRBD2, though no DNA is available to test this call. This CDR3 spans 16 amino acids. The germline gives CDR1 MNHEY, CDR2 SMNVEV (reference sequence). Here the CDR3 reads CASSSRTSGRTDTQYF.

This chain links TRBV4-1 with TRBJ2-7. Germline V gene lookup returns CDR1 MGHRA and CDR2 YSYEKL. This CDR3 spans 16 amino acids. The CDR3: CASSQERYQIRYEQYF.

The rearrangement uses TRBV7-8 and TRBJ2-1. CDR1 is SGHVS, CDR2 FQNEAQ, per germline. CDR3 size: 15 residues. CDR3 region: CASSFGGRTYNEQFF. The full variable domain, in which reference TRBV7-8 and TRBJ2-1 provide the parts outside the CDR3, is GAGVSQSPRYKVAKRGQDVALRCDPISGHVSLFWYQQALGQGPEFLTYFQNEAQLDKSGLPSDRFFAERPEGSVSTLKIQRTQQEDSAVYLCASSFGGRTYNEQFFGPGTRLTVL.

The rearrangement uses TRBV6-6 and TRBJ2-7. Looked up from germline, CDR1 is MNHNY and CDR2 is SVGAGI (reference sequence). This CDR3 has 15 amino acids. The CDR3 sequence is CASSYSTLEIYEQYF.

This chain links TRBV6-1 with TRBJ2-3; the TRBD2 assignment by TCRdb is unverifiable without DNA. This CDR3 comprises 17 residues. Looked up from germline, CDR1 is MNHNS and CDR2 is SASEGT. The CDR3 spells CASSQLKAGGLEDTQYF.

This chain's CDR3 is CSVVVIPDTQYF. This chain links TRBV29-1 with TRBJ2-3. CDR1 and CDR2 from the germline V gene are SQVTM and ANQGSEA. The CDR3 contains 12 residues.

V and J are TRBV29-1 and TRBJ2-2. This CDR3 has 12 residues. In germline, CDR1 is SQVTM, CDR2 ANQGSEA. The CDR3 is CSGVGVTGELFF.

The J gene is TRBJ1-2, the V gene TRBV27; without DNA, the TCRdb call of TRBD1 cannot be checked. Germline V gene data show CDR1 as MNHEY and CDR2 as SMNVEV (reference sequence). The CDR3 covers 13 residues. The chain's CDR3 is CASSLQGNYGYTF.

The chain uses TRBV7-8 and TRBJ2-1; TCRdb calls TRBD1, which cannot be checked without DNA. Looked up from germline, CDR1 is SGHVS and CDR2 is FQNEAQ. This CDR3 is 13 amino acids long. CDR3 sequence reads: CASSLAPGGEQFF.

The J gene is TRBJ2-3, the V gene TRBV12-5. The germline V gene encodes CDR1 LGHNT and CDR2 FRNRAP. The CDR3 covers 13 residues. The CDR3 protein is CASGFGSTDTQYF.

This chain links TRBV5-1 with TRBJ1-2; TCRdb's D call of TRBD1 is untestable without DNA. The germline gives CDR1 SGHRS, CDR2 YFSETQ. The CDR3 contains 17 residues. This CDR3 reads CASSFQLDRANLDGYTF.

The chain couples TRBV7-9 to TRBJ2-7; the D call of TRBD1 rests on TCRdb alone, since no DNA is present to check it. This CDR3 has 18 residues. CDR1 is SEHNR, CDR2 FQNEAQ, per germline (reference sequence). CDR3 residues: CASTHTTDRVNGSYEQYF.

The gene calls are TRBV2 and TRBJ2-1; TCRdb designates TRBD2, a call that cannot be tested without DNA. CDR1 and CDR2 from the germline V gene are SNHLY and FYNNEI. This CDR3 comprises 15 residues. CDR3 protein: CASTQSSGTHNEQFF.

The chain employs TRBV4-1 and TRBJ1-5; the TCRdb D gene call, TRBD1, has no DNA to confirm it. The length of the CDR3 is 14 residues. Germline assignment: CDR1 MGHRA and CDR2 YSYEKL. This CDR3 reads CASSQEVGGQPQHF.

CDR3 in amino acids: CASSTGQAGRSYEQYF. V gene TRBV7-2 combines with J gene TRBJ2-7; as DNA is missing, the TRBD1 call by TCRdb cannot be tested. In germline, CDR1 is SGHTA, CDR2 FQGNSA. CDR3 size: 16 residues. Supplemented by reference TRBV7-2 and TRBJ2-7, the full variable domain reads GAGVSQSPSNKVTEKGKDVELRCDPISGHTALYWYRQSLGQGLEFLIYFQGNSAPDKSGLPSDRFSAERTGGSVSTLTIQRTQQEDSAVYLCASSTGQAGRSYEQYFGPGTRLTVT.

The CDR3 sequence: CSVAGGANVLTF. V usage is TRBV29-1 and J usage is TRBJ2-6. This CDR3 has 12 amino acids. Germline CDR1 reads SQVTM; CDR2 reads ANQGSEA.

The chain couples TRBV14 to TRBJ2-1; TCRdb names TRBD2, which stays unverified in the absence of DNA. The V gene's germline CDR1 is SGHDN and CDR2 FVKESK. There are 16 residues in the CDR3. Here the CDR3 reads CASSQLLAGRHNEQFF.

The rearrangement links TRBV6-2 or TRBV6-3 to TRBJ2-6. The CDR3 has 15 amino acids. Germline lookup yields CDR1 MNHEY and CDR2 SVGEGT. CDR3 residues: CASSPRMSGANVLTF.

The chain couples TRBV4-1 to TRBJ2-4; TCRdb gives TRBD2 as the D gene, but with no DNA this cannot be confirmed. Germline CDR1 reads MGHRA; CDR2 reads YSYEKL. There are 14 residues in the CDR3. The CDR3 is CASTRGGFENIQYF.

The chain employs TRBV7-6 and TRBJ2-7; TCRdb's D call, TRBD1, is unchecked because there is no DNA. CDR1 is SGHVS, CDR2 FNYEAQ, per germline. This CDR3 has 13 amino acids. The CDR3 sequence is CASSFTGMGEQYF. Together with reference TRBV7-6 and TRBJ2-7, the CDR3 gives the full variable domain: GAGVSQSPRYKVTKRGQDVALRCDPISGHVSLYWYRQALGQGPEFLTYFNYEAQQDKSGLPNDRFSAERPEGSISTLTIQRTEQRDSAMYRCASSFTGMGEQYFGPGTRLTVT.

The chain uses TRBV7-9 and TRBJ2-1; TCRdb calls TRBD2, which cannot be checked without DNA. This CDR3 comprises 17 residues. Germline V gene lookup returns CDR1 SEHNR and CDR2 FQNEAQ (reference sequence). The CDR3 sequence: CASSPWTSGRRLNEQFF.

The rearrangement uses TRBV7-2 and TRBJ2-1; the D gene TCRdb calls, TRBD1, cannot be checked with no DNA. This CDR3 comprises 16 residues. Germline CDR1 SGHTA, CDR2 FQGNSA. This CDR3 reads CASTQRRGQGDNEQFF.

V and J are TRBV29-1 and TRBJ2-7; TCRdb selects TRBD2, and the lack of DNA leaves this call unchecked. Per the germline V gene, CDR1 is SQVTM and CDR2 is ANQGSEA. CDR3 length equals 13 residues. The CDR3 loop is CSVDSGRSYEQYF.

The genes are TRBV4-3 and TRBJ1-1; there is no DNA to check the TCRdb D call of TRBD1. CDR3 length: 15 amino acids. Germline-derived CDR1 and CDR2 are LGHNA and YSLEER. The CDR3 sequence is CASSQDSGGRTEAFF.

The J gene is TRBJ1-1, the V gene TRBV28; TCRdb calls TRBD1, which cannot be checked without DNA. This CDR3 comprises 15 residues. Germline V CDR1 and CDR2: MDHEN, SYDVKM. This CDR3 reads CASSLWQGGGTEAFF.

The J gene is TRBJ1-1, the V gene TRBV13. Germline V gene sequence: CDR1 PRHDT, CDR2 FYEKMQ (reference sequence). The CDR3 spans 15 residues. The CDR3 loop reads CASSLGWAPNTEAFF.

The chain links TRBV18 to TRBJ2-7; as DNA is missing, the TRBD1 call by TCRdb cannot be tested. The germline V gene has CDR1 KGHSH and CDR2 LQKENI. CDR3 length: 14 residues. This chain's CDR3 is CASSPEDRPYEQYF. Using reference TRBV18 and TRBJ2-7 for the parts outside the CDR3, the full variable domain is NAGVMQNPRHLVRRRGQEARLRCSPMKGHSHVYWYRQLPEEGLKFMVYLQKENIIDESGMPKERFSAEFPKEGPSILRIQQVVRGDSAAYFCASSPEDRPYEQYFGPGTRLTVT.

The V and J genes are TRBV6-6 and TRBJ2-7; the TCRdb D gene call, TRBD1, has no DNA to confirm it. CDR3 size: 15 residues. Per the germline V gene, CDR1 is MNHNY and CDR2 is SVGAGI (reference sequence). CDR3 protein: CASSNRDRGTYEQYF.